This entry lists 13 T cell receptor beta chains sequenced from one sample in a study of shared clonotypes between healthy human individuals. Profiled with immunoSEQ multiplex PCR; TCRdb holds only in-frame clones, not every one. This sample has fewer than 550,000 clones, with over 75% found just once. Sample: PBMCs. These receptor sequences come from a woman aged 40-49 years in good health. Some clones in this sample may be carry-over from other donors' samples.

The rearrangement uses TRBV2 and TRBJ1-1; 7 bases map to TRBD1. Germline CDR1 reads SNHLY; CDR2 reads FYNNEI. The CDR3 loop spans 13 amino acids. The trim removed 4 bases at V and 10 bases at J, leaving 9 bases unmatched. The CDR3 bases are TGTGCCAGCAGTGGGACAGGTGACACAGGAGCTTTCTTT. Translated, it gives CASSGTGDTGAFF.

This rearrangement joins TRBV5-1 to TRBJ2-1, with TRBD1 as a possible D gene (6 bases). The V end lost 2 bases, the J end lost 7 bases, and 10 bases lay between the germline ends. There are 13 residues in the CDR3. Germline V CDR1 and CDR2: SGHRS, YFSETQ. The CDR3 DNA reads TGCGCCAGCAGCTTCCCGCAGGGGAATGAGCAGTTCTTC. Protein product: CASSFPQGNEQFF.

A word on this clone: Sequence at one end of the junction differs from germline and may be a read error. The chain couples TRBV2 to TRBJ1-4, with TRBD1 matching over 9 bases. Germline V gene lookup returns CDR1 SNHLY and CDR2 FYNNEI. The CDR3 totals 14 residues. CDR3 in amino acids: CASREDRGNEKLFF. Here the CDR3 DNA reads TGTGCCAGCAGGGAAGACAGGGGGAATGAAAAACTGTTTTTT.

This chain links TRBV6-1 with TRBJ2-3; TRBD2 matches at 9 bases. The ends lost 4 bases at V and 5 bases at J; junction bases unmatched: 4. The CDR3 loop spans 14 amino acids. Germline assignment: CDR1 MNHNS and CDR2 SASEGT. In DNA, the CDR3 is TGTGCCAGCAGTGGGTTAGCGGGAGTAGATACGCAGTATTTT. It is translated as CASSGLAGVDTQYF.

The chain has TRBV18 and TRBJ2-1, with 11 nucleotides matching TRBD2. V gave up 6 bases and J gave up 4 bases; unmatched junction bases: 8. The CDR3 has 16 residues. Looked up from germline, CDR1 is KGHSH and CDR2 is LQKENI. Written as DNA, the CDR3 is TGTGCCAGCTCCCTCGGGACTAGCGGCCTATACAATGAGCAGTTCTTC. Translation: CASSLGTSGLYNEQFF.

This chain links TRBV23-1 with TRBJ2-2; D uncertain. TRBV23-1 has ORF status, its function being uncertain. The CDR3 spans 14 residues. Trimming removed 4 bases at V and 4 bases at J, with 10 bases between. CDR3 sequence (DNA): TGCGCCAGCAGTCTCCAGGACGGCACCGGGGAGCTGTTTTTT. This codes for CASSLQDGTGELFF.

The DNA of the CDR3 is TGTGCCAGCAGCTCGTCAGGGTTTAGCAATCAGCCCCAGCATTTT. Amino acids: CASSSSGFSNQPQHF. The V and J genes are TRBV7-8 and TRBJ1-5; TRBD1 might be the D (5 bases). The CDR3 loop spans 15 amino acids. The germline V gene encodes CDR1 SGHVS and CDR2 FQNEAQ. Trimming stripped 4 bases from V and 0 bases from J, with 10 bases between.

The V and J genes are TRBV30 and TRBJ2-7, with D maybe TRBD1 (5 bases). This CDR3 comprises 14 residues. CDR1 is GTSNPN, CDR2 SVGIG, per germline (reference sequence). V gave up 0 bases and J gave up 0 bases, with 9 bases separating them. CDR3 in amino acids: CAWSVFRASYEQYF. The CDR3 coding sequence is TGTGCCTGGAGTGTGTTCAGGGCCTCCTACGAGCAGTACTTC.

J is TRBJ2-5 and V is TRBV6-5; 8 nucleotides agree with TRBD1. Germline lookup yields CDR1 MNHEY and CDR2 SVGAGI. V gave up 5 bases and J gave up 4 bases; unmatched junction bases: 3. The CDR3 runs to 13 residues. The DNA for the CDR3 is TGTGCCAGCAGTAACGACAGGGGAGAGACCCAGTACTTC. Its protein is CASSNDRGETQYF.

This chain joins TRBV30 and TRBJ2-1, with D uncertain. Looked up from germline, CDR1 is GTSNPN and CDR2 is SVGIG (reference sequence). The CDR3 spans 15 residues. The V and J ends lost 0 bases and 0 bases respectively, with 9 bases between them. Here the CDR3 reads CAWSVLASSYNEQFF. Here the CDR3 DNA reads TGTGCCTGGAGTGTGTTGGCGAGCTCCTACAATGAGCAGTTCTTC.

The gene calls are TRBV27 and TRBJ1-5; tentative D call: TRBD1 (6 bases). CDR1 and CDR2 (germline): MNHEY, SMNVEV (reference sequence). Deletions cut 0 bases from V and 0 bases from J, with 15 bases between. The CDR3 loop spans 18 amino acids. CDR3 sequence (DNA): TGTGCCAGCAGTTTATCCGGGGGCCTACAAAATAGCAATCAGCCCCAGCATTTT. Protein: CASSLSGGLQNSNQPQHF.

The J gene is TRBJ2-1, the V gene TRBV9, with unresolved D. The germline V gene encodes CDR1 SGDLS and CDR2 YYNGEE. CDR3 length: 15 residues. V was pared by 2 bases and J by 5 bases, with 14 bases between. The CDR3 bases are TGTGCCAGCAGCGTTCAGGCTAACGTCAACAATGAGCAGTTCTTC. Its protein product is CASSVQANVNNEQFF.

The chain has TRBV5-4 and TRBJ2-7; weak D call: TRBD2 (6 bases). V gave up 4 bases and J gave up 7 bases, with 21 bases separating them. The germline CDR1 and CDR2 sequences are SGHNT and YYREEE (reference sequence). The CDR3 is 15 amino acids. CDR3 DNA sequence: TGTGCCAGCAGCCGGGGCGGGGATAGTGGGACTGAGCAGTACTTC. Encoded protein: CASSRGGDSGTEQYF.